This is a list of T cell receptor beta chains from one sample in a study of T-cell reconstitution after alpha-beta-depleted transplantation in children. TCRdb reprocessed the PCR reads via MiXCR and lists one record per CDR3 protein. The data contain 440,000 or so distinct CDR3 sequences, 11% of them seen just once; the ten biggest clones take up 4.5% to 7%. Specimen: PBMCs from the stem cell graft donor, collected from the stem cell graft. The receptors come from a human donor who donated a stem cell graft to a child with acute myeloid leukemia. CDR3s include the opening cysteine and the closing phenylalanine or tryptophan. Fields, in order: clone size, J gene, D gene, V gene, CDR3 DNA, CDR3 protein. D genes are given only for firm matches. Only part of the rows carry a size: once, few, many, or a class if the clone is expanded.

>few|TRBJ2-7|TRBD2|TRBV20-1
TGCAGTGCTAGGGCCGGGACTAGCGGGGGCTACGAGCAGTACTTC
CSARAGTSGGYEQYF
>NA|TRBJ1-4|NA|TRBV12-3/TRBV12-4
TGTGCCAGCAGCCTCAGGGTTGGGGGTGAAAAACTGTTTTTT
CASSLRVGGEKLFF
>many|TRBJ1-5|NA|TRBV9
TGTGCCAGCAGTGGGGGGGCTGCCCAGCCCCAGCATTTT
CASSGGAAQPQHF
>NA|TRBJ2-1|NA|TRBV29-1
NA
CSVASGTSGREKFF
>NA|TRBJ2-3|TRBD2|TRBV20-1
TGCAGTGCTCAGACTAGCGGGAGGACGACAGATACGCAGTATTTT
CSAQTSGRTTDTQYF
>many|TRBJ2-3|NA|TRBV7-7
TGTGCTAGCAGCTTAGGGTCTGGGTCCACAGATACGCAGTATTTT
CASSLGSGSTDTQYF
>NA|TRBJ2-7|NA|TRBV25-1
TGTGCCAGCACGTTGGCCTACGAGCAGTACTTC
CASTLAYEQYF
>few|TRBJ1-1|NA|TRBV25-1
TGTGCCAGCAGTGAATTCCTCCCGGCCGGGCAGGGGAACACTGAAGCTTTCTTT
CASSEFLPAGQGNTEAFF
>few|TRBJ2-5|NA|TRBV7-2
TGTGCCAGCAGCATCAGTGGGTGGACCCAGTACTTC
CASSISGWTQYF
>NA|TRBJ2-5|TRBD2|TRBV9
TGTGCCAGCAGCGCAAGCGGGGTTCAGGAGACCCAGTACTTC
CASSASGVQETQYF
>many|TRBJ1-1|NA|TRBV9
TGTGCCAGCAGCGGCCGAGGGGGGAGGCCCGGTACTGAAGCTTTCTTT
CASSGRGGRPGTEAFF
>NA|TRBJ2-7|TRBD2|TRBV20-1
TGCAGTGCTAGACGACTAGCGACCAACGAGCAGTACTTC
CSARRLATNEQYF
>NA|TRBJ2-5|TRBD2|TRBV5-1
TGCGCCAGCAGCTGGGGCCCAGCGGGAGTGGAAGAGACCCAGTACTTC
CASSWGPAGVEETQYF
>many|TRBJ2-2|TRBD2|TRBV15
TGTGCCACCAGCAGAGGGGAGGGCCACACCGGGGAGCTGTTTTTT
CATSRGEGHTGELFF
>few|TRBJ2-2|TRBD1|TRBV6-5
TGTGCCAGCAGTTACGCCCAAACGGGACAGCGCACCGGGGAGCTGTTTTTT
CASSYAQTGQRTGELFF
>many|TRBJ2-4|TRBD2|TRBV5-4
TGTGCCAGCAGCAGAGAGACCGGGACTAGCACGTACTTC
CASSRETGTSTYF
>few|TRBJ1-3|NA|TRBV7-8
TGTGCCAGCAGCCCCGGATTTGTAAACACCATATATTTT
CASSPGFVNTIYF
>many|TRBJ1-6|NA|TRBV11-2
TGTGCCAGCAGCCCACGGGCCTTCAATTCACCCCTCCACTTT
CASSPRAFNSPLHF
>few|TRBJ1-4|TRBD1|TRBV5-6
TGTGCCAGCAGCCGCGGACAGGGCCCAAATGAAAAACTGTTTTTT
CASSRGQGPNEKLFF
>many|TRBJ2-1|TRBD2|TRBV6-1
TGTGCCAGCAGTGAAGTAGCGGGATCCGGGTACAATGAGCAGTTCTTC
CASSEVAGSGYNEQFF
>few|TRBJ2-7|TRBD2|TRBV20-1
TGCAGTGCTAGATTTGGAGTCGGGGGGAGCTACGAGCAGTACTTC
CSARFGVGGSYEQYF
>NA|TRBJ2-5|TRBD2|TRBV7-8
TGTGCCAGCAGCCGAGTTAGCGGGAGCGAAGAGACCCAGTACTTC
CASSRVSGSEETQYF
>few|TRBJ1-2|NA|TRBV18
TGTGCCAGCTCACCAGGGGGTCGGTATGGCTACACCTTC
CASSPGGRYGYTF
>many|TRBJ2-4|TRBD2|TRBV20-1
TGCAGTGCTTACTCCCGGGACTACGATAATATAGCCAAAAACATTCAGTACTTC
CSAYSRDYDNIAKNIQYF
>few|TRBJ2-2|TRBD2|TRBV7-8
TGTGCCAGCAGCTTAGTGGCTAGCGGGAGTACGAACACCGGGGAGCTGTTTTTT
CASSLVASGSTNTGELFF
>NA|TRBJ2-2|NA|TRBV7-9
TGTGCCAGCAGCCCCAGACTAATAGCGAACACCGGGGAGCTGTTTTTT
CASSPRLIANTGELFF
>NA|TRBJ2-7|TRBD1|TRBV20-1
TGCAGTGCCGAATACAGGGGGCGCGGGGAGCAGTACTTC
CSAEYRGRGEQYF
>few|TRBJ2-1|TRBD2|TRBV25-1
TGTGCCAGCAGTGTCCAAGGAGTGACTAGCGGGGGGCGATCTCAGACCTACAATGAGCAGTTCTTC
CASSVQGVTSGGRSQTYNEQFF
>NA|TRBJ2-1|TRBD2|TRBV4-3
TGCGCCAGCAGCCAAGATGCGGGGGTCTCACTCCAGTTCTTC
CASSQDAGVSLQFF
>few|TRBJ1-2|NA|TRBV27
TGTGCCAGCAGGGGGGCTAACTATGGCTACACCTTC
CASRGANYGYTF
>few|TRBJ2-3|TRBD2|TRBV6-5
TGTGCCAGCAGTTACCGACTAGCGGGAGGTACAGATACGCAGTATTTT
CASSYRLAGGTDTQYF
>NA|TRBJ2-2|NA|TRBV9
TGTGCCAGCAGCGTAGGGTTTGCATGGGGCAGAGTTTCCGGGGAGCTGTTTTTT
CASSVGFAWGRVSGELFF
>few|TRBJ1-4|NA|TRBV18
TGTGCCAGCTCACCACGACAAACTAATGAAAAACTGTTTTTT
CASSPRQTNEKLFF
>few|TRBJ1-3|TRBD1|TRBV10-3
TGTGCCATCAGCGGGGACAGCTCTGGAAACACCATATATTTT
CAISGDSSGNTIYF
>NA|TRBJ2-5|TRBD1|TRBV20-1
TGCAGTGCCCCTACTAGGGGGCCCCAAGAGACCCAGTACTTC
CSAPTRGPQETQYF
>few|TRBJ2-1|NA|TRBV29-1
TGCAGCGCCGAGGGGGACGGTATCAATGAGCAGTTCTTC
CSAEGDGINEQFF
>few|TRBJ2-7|TRBD2|TRBV2
TGTGCCAGCAGTGGCCTGCATCGCCTTGGGACTAACCCCTACGAGCAGTACTTC
CASSGLHRLGTNPYEQYF
>NA|TRBJ1-2|NA|TRBV6-1
TGTGCCAGCAGTCTCGCGCCTTCCTATGGCTACACCTTC
CASSLAPSYGYTF
>NA|TRBJ2-5|TRBD2|TRBV9
TGTGCCAGCAGCCTCACCCCAACTAGCGGAGAGACCCAGTACTTC
CASSLTPTSGETQYF
>few|TRBJ2-6|NA|TRBV27
TGTGCCAGCAGTTTATTCAGTGGAGGGGCCAACGTCCTGACTTTC
CASSLFSGGANVLTF
>many|TRBJ2-1|NA|TRBV29-1
TGCAGCGTTGGGGGTAACTACAATGAGCAGTTCTTC
CSVGGNYNEQFF
>many|TRBJ2-1|NA|TRBV5-1
TGCGCCAGCAGCTTCGGGGGCACGGGGATTAATGAGCAGTTCTTC
CASSFGGTGINEQFF
>NA|TRBJ2-1|TRBD2|TRBV29-1
TGCAGCGTTTCGACTAGCGGGGGGAATGAGCAGTTCTTC
CSVSTSGGNEQFF
>few|TRBJ2-1|NA|TRBV19
TGTGCCAGCAACAGGGATCCCTACAATGAGCAGTTCTTC
CASNRDPYNEQFF
>NA|TRBJ2-4|TRBD1|TRBV20-1
TGCAGTGCTAGTCCCCCGGGGGGACAGGGGGTTTCCAAAAACATTCAGTACTTC
CSASPPGGQGVSKNIQYF